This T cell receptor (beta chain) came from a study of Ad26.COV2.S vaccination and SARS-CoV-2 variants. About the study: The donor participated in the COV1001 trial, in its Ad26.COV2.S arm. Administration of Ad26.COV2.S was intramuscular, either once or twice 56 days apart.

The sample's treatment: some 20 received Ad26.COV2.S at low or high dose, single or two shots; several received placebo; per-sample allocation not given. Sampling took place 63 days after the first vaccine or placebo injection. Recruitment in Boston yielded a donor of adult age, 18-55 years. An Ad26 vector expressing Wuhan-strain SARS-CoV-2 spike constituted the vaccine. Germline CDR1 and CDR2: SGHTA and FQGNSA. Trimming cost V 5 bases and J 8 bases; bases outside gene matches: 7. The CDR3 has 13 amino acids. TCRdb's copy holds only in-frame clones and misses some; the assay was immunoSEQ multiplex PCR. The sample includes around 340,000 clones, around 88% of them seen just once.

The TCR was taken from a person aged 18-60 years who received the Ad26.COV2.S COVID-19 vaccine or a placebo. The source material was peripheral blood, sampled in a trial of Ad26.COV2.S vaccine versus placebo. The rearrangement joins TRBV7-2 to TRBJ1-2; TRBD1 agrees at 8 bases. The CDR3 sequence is CASSTDRGDGYTF. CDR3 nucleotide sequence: TGTGCCAGCAGCACAGACAGGGGAGACGGCTACACCTTC.